This T cell receptor beta chain was identified during a study of T-cell memory formation after mild COVID-19. Across the study: TCR clusters mostly belonged to single donors.

This clonotype has more than one count but fewer than ten. Its antigen remains unidentified. TCRdb reprocessed the 5' RACE reads with MiXCR, giving one entry per CDR3 protein. Here the sample spans roughly 250,000 distinct CDR3 sequences, 16% being singletons. Germline V gives CDR1 LGHNA, CDR2 YSLEER. CDR3 length equals 15 residues. Trimming stripped 0 bases from V and 5 bases from J, with 13 bases between. Broader study findings: Most CD4+ clones that shrank were in CM and EM, while CD8+ ones turned up in EMRA.

This chain joins TRBV4-3 and TRBJ1-1; a possible D gene is TRBD1 (5 bases). This sequence was found in a man between 18 and 29 years old who had mild COVID-19 (a few samples of this study predate the infection). Cell type and time point are not known. Source material: PBMCs or a T cell subset sorted from them (not recorded which). The CDR3 bases are TGCGCCAGCAGCCAAGATCAGTGGGGCACTACTGAAGCTTTCTTT. This encodes CASSQDQWGTTEAFF.